This entry lists 12 T cell receptor beta chains sequenced from one sample in a study of tumor and adjacent non-tumor tissue in lung cancer. No cell sorting was done before RNA was extracted from the tissue. The library came from three nested PCR rounds adapted from ARM-PCR protocols. Using its own MiXCR run on the multiplex PCR reads, TCRdb lists one record per CDR3 protein. In the table there are 100,000 to 120,000 distinct CDR3 sequences, about 87% of which are singletons. Input material: lung tumor tissue. The receptor source for this set is a man between 65 and 85 years old with non-small cell lung cancer.

Concerning this clonotype: Because it lacks the conserved phenylalanine or tryptophan at the end, this CDR3 is likely a read error. The rearrangement joins TRBV12-3 or TRBV12-4 to TRBJ2-5, with 8 bases that match TRBD1. The CDR3 is 13 amino acids. The V gene end was trimmed by 6 bases and the J gene end by 8 bases; junction bases not matched to a gene: 8. The CDR3 DNA reads as TGTGCCAGCAGACCAGGACAGGGCTCCACCCAGTACCTC. Protein product: CASRPGQGSTQYL.

In this sample, this clonotype turned up once. At one end the junction does not follow the germline gene, possibly because of a read error. The J gene is TRBJ2-1, the V gene TRBV5-4; 10 bases map to TRBD1. In germline, CDR1 is SGHNT, CDR2 YYREEE (reference sequence). There are 17 residues in the CDR3. The CDR3 nucleotides read TGTGCCAGCAGCTTTAAGAGGGACAGGGGATTCCCCGATGAGCTGTTCTTC. This codes for CASSFKRDRGFPDELFF.

For this clonotype: One junction end disagrees with the germline gene, perhaps due to a read error. This chain connects TRBV5-4 to TRBJ2-6; D gene ambiguous. Germline lookup yields CDR1 SGHNT and CDR2 YYREEE (reference sequence). CDR3 length: 15 residues. The CDR3 spells CASSLRSSRANVLTF. CDR3 nucleotides: TGTGCCAGCAGCTTGCGTAGCTCTAGGGCCAACGTCCTGACTTTC.

A word on this clonotype: A junction end diverges from the germline sequence, so it may reflect a read error. The chain is built from TRBV4-1 and TRBJ1-4, with D possibly being TRBD1 (6 bases). The CDR3 loop spans 16 amino acids. Germline CDR1 MGHRA, CDR2 YSYEKL. CDR3 residues: CSSSQIRGQGNEKLFF. CDR3 nucleotide sequence: TGCTCCAGCAGCCAGATACGGGGGCAGGGGAATGAAAAACTGTTTTTT.

This chain uses TRBV28 with TRBJ2-1; weak D call: TRBD2 (6 bases). The germline V gene has CDR1 MDHEN and CDR2 SYDVKM. This CDR3 region has 16 residues. Trimming removed 5 bases at V and 3 bases at J, with 17 bases between. In nucleotides, the CDR3 is TGTGCCAGCAGTAAATATACAAGGGGACTCTACAATGAGCAGTTCTTC. Its protein is CASSKYTRGLYNEQFF.

Of note for this clonotype: At one end the junction does not follow the germline gene, possibly because of a read error. The chain combines TRBV20-1 with TRBJ1-5; 7 bases agree with TRBD1. Germline-derived CDR1 and CDR2 are DFQATT and SNEGSKA (reference sequence). The CDR3 extends over 15 amino acids. For the CDR3, the DNA is TGCAATGCTAGAGATATTGGAGGGGGCGGTCAGCCCCATCATTTT. Encoded protein: CNARDIGGGGQPHHF.

This clonotype came up once. The chain combines TRBV12-3 or TRBV12-4 with TRBJ2-7; D might be TRBD2 (5 bases). This CDR3 spans 15 amino acids. V was cut by 5 bases and J by 10 bases, with 24 bases left in between. The CDR3 DNA sequence: TGTGCCAGCAGTATCTGGGATCCCCTCCCGAGGGAACAGTACTTC. Its protein is CASSIWDPLPREQYF.

About this clonotype: Being one base from a much bigger clone, this may be a read error. The chain links TRBV20-1 to TRBJ2-7, with 8 bases aligning to TRBD2. Germline V gene lookup returns CDR1 DFQATT and CDR2 SNEGSKA (reference sequence). Unmatched junction bases numbered 19, after V lost 1 base and J lost 5 bases. The CDR3 length is 18 residues. The CDR3 bases are TGCAGTGCTAGAGTACCACCCAGATTGGGACTAGGCGACGACGAGCAGTACTTC. Its protein product is CSARVPPRLGLGDDEQYF.

On this clonotype itself: The junction shows a germline mismatch at one end, possibly a read error. The chain uses TRBV6-5 and TRBJ1-2; tentative D call: TRBD1 (6 bases). The germline gives CDR1 MNHEY, CDR2 SVGAGI. The CDR3 is 17 amino acids. The CDR3 DNA is TGTGCCAGCAGACCTCCGAGCGGGGGGCGAGGTTACTATGACTACACCTTC. It translates to CASRPPSGGRGYYDYTF.

Comments on this clonotype: Here the CDR3 omits its conserved ending phenylalanine or tryptophan, so a read error is the likely source. This sequence joins TRBV24-1 and TRBJ2-3; 9 bases map to TRBD1. This CDR3 has 15 amino acids. Looked up from germline, CDR1 is KGHDR and CDR2 is SFDVKD. The V gene end was trimmed by 7 bases and the J gene end by 7 bases; junction bases not matched to a gene: 11. CDR3 residues: CATRDQSQGAYTQYL. CDR3 DNA sequence: TGTGCCACCAGAGACCAGTCACAGGGGGCATATACGCAGTATTTA.

In this sample, this clonotype turned up once. In this CDR3 the conserved last residue, phenylalanine or tryptophan, is missing, so a read error is likely. The V gene is TRBV29-1, the J gene TRBJ2-5; tentative D call: TRBD1 (6 bases). CDR3 length: 13 amino acids. Germline lookup yields CDR1 SQVTM and CDR2 ANQGSEA. V lost 4 bases and J 1 base, leaving 10 bases between the germline ends. The CDR3 DNA follows: TGCAGCGTTGCCGACAGGCTCCAAGAGACCCAGTACCTC. Its protein product is CSVADRLQETQYL.

Note on this clonotype: A much larger clone lies one base from this, so it may be a read error. The chain is built from TRBV7-9 and TRBJ1-1; 8 bases fit TRBD1. Germline V gene data show CDR1 as SEHNR and CDR2 as FQNEAQ (reference sequence). Germline trimming cut 7 bases from V and 11 bases from J; bases unmatched to any gene: 6. This CDR3 is built from 11 residues. Here the CDR3 DNA reads TGTGCCAGCAACCCCGGGGACAGGGCTTTCTTT. This sequence encodes CASNPGDRAFF.